This T cell receptor (beta chain) was found in a study of CD8 T cells in ankylosing spondylitis. TCRdb ran MiXCR on the 5' RACE reads and lists one entry per CDR3 protein. This table holds 120,000 or so distinct CDR3 sequences, roughly 13% found once. Points from the study as a whole: Ankylosing spondylitis blood appeared to be characterized by a TCR beta motif of roughly eight highly homologous variants. Clones tied to disease were said to be significantly enriched in matched ankylosing spondylitis synovial fluid.

This CDR3 is built from 14 residues. Germline V gives CDR1 ENHRY, CDR2 SYGVKD. J lost 1 base, V lost 6 bases, and 5 bases had no gene match. This clonotype was found a few times. Its cognate antigen is unknown. The clonotype originates from a female donor with ankylosing spondylitis or in good health (not recorded which). V and J are TRBV10-3 and TRBJ2-5, with TRBD1 identical over 7 bases. Sequenced material: blood, either unsorted or a sorted T cell fraction (not recorded which). The CDR3: CAISGPGGQETQYF. In DNA, the CDR3 is TGTGCCATCAGCGGTCCAGGGGGCCAAGAGACCCAGTACTTC.